Listed below are T cell receptor beta chains from one sample, sequenced in a study of PD-1 blockade in classical Hodgkin lymphoma. The protocol was immunoSEQ multiplex PCR, while the TCRdb copy is restricted to in-frame clones and leaves out a portion. Of about 30,000 clones listed, roughly 87% are singletons. Source: CD4+ T cells from blood, taken at baseline. The receptors shown here come from a human donor with classical Hodgkin lymphoma. The CDR3 runs from the conserved cysteine through the conserved F or W. D genes are given only for firm matches. The size entry is marked missing in some rows and otherwise reads once, few, many or a size class.

D | size | J | V | CDR3 | DNA
NA | NA | TRBJ1-1 | TRBV10-3 | CASSRAWLDTEAFF | TGTGCCTCGTCGAGGGCCTGGTTGGACACTGAAGCTTTCTTT
NA | NA | TRBJ2-7 | TRBV5-6 | CASSLSLLIGGGRPYEQYF | TGTGCCAGCAGCTTAAGTTTATTGATCGGGGGAGGACGGCCCTACGAGCAGTACTTC
TRBD2 | NA | TRBJ2-5 | TRBV19 | CASSGGRAGETQYF | TGTGCCAGTAGCGGCGGGAGGGCCGGGGAGACCCAGTACTTC
NA | NA | TRBJ1-3 | TRBV30 | CAWGGQGNTIYF | TGTGCCTGGGGAGGACAGGGAAACACCATATATTTT
TRBD1 | NA | TRBJ2-1 | TRBV7-9 | CASSFGSGQFNEQFF | TGTGCCAGCAGCTTTGGTTCGGGACAGTTTAATGAGCAGTTCTTC
NA | NA | TRBJ1-3 | TRBV28 | CASSLGRSFRNTIYF | TGTGCCAGCAGTTTAGGGCGGAGCTTTAGAAACACCATATATTTT
TRBD1 | NA | TRBJ2-7 | TRBV2 | CASREDRDEQYF | TGTGCCAGCAGAGAGGACAGGGACGAGCAGTACTTC
NA | few | TRBJ1-3 | TRBV5-1 | CASSLVAGFSGNTIYF | TGCGCCAGCAGCTTGGTAGCGGGATTCTCTGGAAACACCATATATTTT
TRBD2 | few | TRBJ2-3 | TRBV6-6 | CASSYWSGRDTDTQYF | TGTGCCAGCAGTTACTGGAGCGGGAGGGACACAGATACGCAGTATTTT
NA | NA | TRBJ1-5 | TRBV4-3 | CASSQDLNQPQHF | TGCGCCAGCAGCCAAGATTTGAATCAGCCCCAGCATTTT
NA | NA | TRBJ1-3 | TRBV2 | CASSTGFSSGNTIYF | TGTGCCAGCAGTACAGGATTCTCGTCTGGAAACACCATATATTTT
NA | NA | TRBJ2-3 | TRBV7-9 | CASSRGGRGTADTQYF | TGTGCCAGCTCCCGCGGGGGCAGGGGGACCGCAGATACGCAGTATTTT
NA | NA | TRBJ2-1 | TRBV11-3 | CASSRRSDPLYEQFF | TGTGCCAGCAGCCGCCGTTCGGACCCTCTCTATGAGCAGTTCTTC
NA | NA | TRBJ2-7 | TRBV19 | CASSTIGRGYEQYF | TGTGCCAGTAGTACAATAGGACGAGGCTACGAGCAGTACTTC
TRBD2 | NA | TRBJ2-1 | TRBV18 | CASSPGLAGGPGEQFF | TGTGCCAGCTCACCCGGACTAGCGGGAGGGCCAGGTGAGCAGTTCTTC
NA | NA | TRBJ1-2 | TRBV4-1 | CASSQVLSRGEFF | TGCGCCAGCAGCCAAGTCCTTTCGAGGGGTGAGTTCTTC
TRBD1 | NA | TRBJ2-1 | TRBV11-2 | CASTSPGQGFGRQFF | TGTGCCAGCACCTCCCCGGGACAGGGGTTCGGGCGGCAGTTCTTC
TRBD2 | NA | TRBJ2-2 | TRBV11-2 | CASSLGSGMVRTGELFF | TGTGCCAGCAGCTTGGGTAGCGGGATGGTTAGGACCGGGGAGCTGTTTTTT
NA | NA | TRBJ1-2 | TRBV2 | CASTPEGQGGYGYTF | TGTGCCAGCACCCCTGAGGGGCAGGGAGGCTATGGCTACACCTTC
NA | NA | TRBJ2-7 | TRBV19 | CASQSSGTLGNYEQYF | TGTGCCAGTCAGTCCTCCGGGACGTTGGGGAACTACGAGCAGTACTTC
NA | NA | TRBJ1-2 | TRBV30 | CAWSGQSTYGYTF | TGTGCCTGGAGTGGGCAGAGCACGTATGGCTACACCTTC
NA | NA | TRBJ2-6 | TRBV7-2 | CASTLKGQILLSGANVLTF | TGTGCCAGCACCCTGAAGGGGCAGATCCTACTCTCTGGGGCCAACGTCCTGACTTTC
TRBD1 | once | TRBJ2-2 | TRBV30 | CAWSWGQLNTGELFF | TGTGCCTGGAGTTGGGGACAGCTGAACACCGGGGAGCTGTTTTTT
NA | once | TRBJ2-1 | TRBV11-3 | CASSLNPGHRQFF | TGTGCCAGCAGCTTAAACCCCGGGCACCGGCAGTTCTTC
NA | NA | TRBJ2-7 | TRBV6-5 | CASSYGPDHPYEQYF | TGTGCCAGCAGTTACGGGCCAGATCATCCCTACGAGCAGTACTTC
NA | NA | TRBJ2-7 | TRBV27 | CASRLRVAEQYF | TGTGCCAGCAGACTCAGGGTCGCCGAGCAGTACTTC
NA | NA | TRBJ1-2 | TRBV6-1 | CASKGGGRRRYGYTF | TGTGCCAGCAAAGGGGGGGGTCGTAGAAGGTATGGCTACACCTTC
NA | NA | TRBJ2-7 | TRBV7-2 | CASRLSLKGEQYF | TGTGCCAGCAGACTGTCACTGAAAGGGGAGCAGTACTTC
NA | NA | TRBJ1-5 | TRBV6-1 | CASSEREHQPQHF | TGTGCCAGCAGTGAGCGCGAGCATCAGCCCCAGCATTTT
NA | few | TRBJ1-1 | TRBV2 | CASSDQGHTEAFF | TGTGCCAGCAGTGACCAGGGACACACTGAAGCTTTCTTT
NA | NA | TRBJ1-5 | TRBV11-2 | CASSLASGTPGQPQHF | TGTGCCAGCAGCTTAGCAAGCGGGACACCGGGTCAGCCCCAGCATTTT
NA | NA | TRBJ2-7 | TRBV7-2 | CASSIQGYEQYF | TGTGCCAGCAGCATCCAAGGCTACGAGCAGTACTTC
NA | few | TRBJ1-1 | TRBV23-1 | CASSESLAADPNTEAFF | TGCGCCAGCTCCGAGTCCTTGGCGGCAGATCCGAACACTGAAGCTTTCTTT
NA | NA | TRBJ2-3 | TRBV5-6 | CASSRTITDTQYF | TGTGCCAGCAGCAGGACAATTACAGATACGCAGTATTTT
TRBD2 | NA | TRBJ2-7 | TRBV19 | CASSIFGTSGFYEQYF | TGTGCCAGTAGTATATTTGGGACTAGCGGCTTCTACGAGCAGTACTTC
TRBD2 | NA | TRBJ2-3 | TRBV10-2 | CASSVAGGTTDTQYF | TGCGCCAGCAGTGTAGCGGGAGGGACCACAGATACGCAGTATTTT
TRBD1 | NA | TRBJ1-4 | TRBV7-2 | CASSTTGGEKLFF | TGTGCCAGCAGCACGACAGGGGGAGAAAAACTGTTTTTT
TRBD2 | NA | TRBJ2-7 | TRBV28 | CASSLRLAGVYEQYF | TGTGCCAGCAGTTTAAGACTAGCGGGAGTCTACGAGCAGTACTTC
TRBD1 | NA | TRBJ1-4 | TRBV27 | CASSSGTGGKEKLFF | TGTGCCAGCAGTTCGGGGACAGGGGGGAAGGAAAAACTGTTTTTT
NA | NA | TRBJ1-1 | TRBV4-1 | CASNWASQGITEAFF | TGCGCCAGCAACTGGGCGAGTCAGGGGATCACTGAAGCTTTCTTT
NA | few | TRBJ1-1 | TRBV5-1 | CASSFDGRNTEAFF | TGCGCCAGCAGCTTCGACGGGAGGAACACTGAAGCTTTCTTT
TRBD1 | NA | TRBJ1-4 | TRBV5-6 | CASSLRTGRYEKLFF | TGTGCCAGCAGCTTAAGGACAGGGCGGTATGAAAAACTGTTTTTT
TRBD2 | NA | TRBJ2-2 | TRBV2 | CASSELVLAGVTGELFF | TGTGCCAGCAGTGAATTGGTACTAGCGGGAGTCACCGGGGAGCTGTTTTTT
NA | NA | TRBJ2-3 | TRBV27 | CASSLNLQSVPTQYF | TGTGCCAGCAGTTTAAACCTCCAGTCTGTTCCCACGCAGTATTTT
TRBD2 | NA | TRBJ2-3 | TRBV13 | CASSLRVARTSGEDTQYF | TGTGCCAGCAGCTTAAGGGTTGCAAGGACTAGCGGCGAAGATACGCAGTATTTT
NA | NA | TRBJ1-1 | TRBV20-1 | CSAKKTVEAFF | TGCAGTGCTAAGAAGACGGTTGAAGCTTTCTTT
NA | NA | TRBJ2-3 | TRBV7-2 | CASSLVSQGLNTQYF | TGTGCCAGCAGCTTAGTATCCCAGGGATTGAATACGCAGTATTTT
TRBD1 | NA | TRBJ2-7 | TRBV5-4 | CASSLDQGAYEQYF | TGTGCCAGCAGCTTGGATCAGGGGGCCTACGAGCAGTACTTC
TRBD1 | NA | TRBJ2-7 | TRBV7-2 | CASSGTGDEQYF | TGTGCCAGCAGCGGGACAGGGGACGAGCAGTACTTC
TRBD2 | NA | TRBJ2-2 | TRBV5-1 | CASSWDRGGNRELFF | TGCGCCAGCAGCTGGGACCGGGGGGGAAACCGGGAGCTGTTTTTT
NA | NA | TRBJ1-1 | TRBV6-5 | CASSGHLDMNTEAFF | TGTGCCAGCAGCGGCCACCTGGACATGAACACTGAAGCTTTCTTT
NA | once | TRBJ2-3 | TRBV7-9 | CASSLDGRLTDTQYF | TGTGCCAGCAGCTTAGATGGGAGACTCACAGATACGCAGTATTTT
TRBD2 | NA | TRBJ2-5 | TRBV7-2 | CASSLAGTSGRETQYF | TGTGCCAGCAGCTTAGCCGGGACTAGCGGGCGAGAGACCCAGTACTTC
TRBD2 | NA | TRBJ2-7 | TRBV6-5 | CASSLRGGRTYEQYF | TGTGCCAGCAGCCTCCGGGGAGGGAGGACCTACGAGCAGTACTTC
TRBD1 | once | TRBJ1-4 | TRBV14 | CASSHRRTGLNEKLFF | TGTGCCAGCAGCCACCGCAGGACAGGCCTAAATGAAAAACTGTTTTTT
TRBD1 | NA | TRBJ2-3 | TRBV2 | CASSLDRGSDTQYF | TGTGCCAGCAGCTTGGACAGGGGGTCAGATACGCAGTATTTT
NA | once | TRBJ2-1 | TRBV7-2 | CASSLDATVSSYNEQFF | TGTGCCAGCAGCTTAGATGCTACGGTTAGCTCCTACAATGAGCAGTTCTTC
TRBD1 | NA | TRBJ2-1 | TRBV11-2 | CASSSNTHGQGAYNEQFF | TGTGCCAGCAGCTCCAACACCCACGGACAGGGAGCTTACAATGAGCAGTTCTTC